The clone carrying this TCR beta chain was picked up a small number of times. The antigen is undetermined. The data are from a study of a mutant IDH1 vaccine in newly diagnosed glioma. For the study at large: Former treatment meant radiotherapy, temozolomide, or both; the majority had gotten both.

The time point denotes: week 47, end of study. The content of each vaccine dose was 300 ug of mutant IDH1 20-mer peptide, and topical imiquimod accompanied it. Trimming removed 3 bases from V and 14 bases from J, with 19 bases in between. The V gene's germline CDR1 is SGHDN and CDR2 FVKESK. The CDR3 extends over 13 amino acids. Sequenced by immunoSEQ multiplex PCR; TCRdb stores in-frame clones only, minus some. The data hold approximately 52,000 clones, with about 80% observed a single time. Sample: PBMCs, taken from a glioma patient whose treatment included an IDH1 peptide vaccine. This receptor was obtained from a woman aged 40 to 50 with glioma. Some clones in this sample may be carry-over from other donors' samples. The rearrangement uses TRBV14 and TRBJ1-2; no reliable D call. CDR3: CASSHLEGSWETF. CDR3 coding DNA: TGTGCCAGCAGCCATCTCGAGGGCAGCTGGGAAACCTTC.